These 27 T cell receptor beta chains were sequenced from one sample in a study of T cell changes during pregnancy in multiple sclerosis. This table comes from immunoSEQ multiplex PCR, and its TCRdb copy is limited to in-frame clones, with some not included. Of tens of thousands of clones listed, roughly 92% were seen once; the top ten hold 1.5% to 2%. This specimen was peripheral blood, taken in the first trimester of pregnancy. The receptors originated from a female donor in good health, enrolled as a control in a pregnancy study.

The chain employs TRBV11-2 and TRBJ2-7; D gene ambiguous. CDR1 is SGHAT, CDR2 FQNNGV, per germline. The length of the CDR3 is 13 residues. V gave up 1 base and J gave up 6 bases, with 10 bases separating them. The CDR3 loop is CASSLVRWAEQYF. In DNA, the CDR3 is TGTGCCAGCAGCTTAGTTAGGTGGGCCGAGCAGTACTTC.

The CDR3 region is CASSSTGGNTEAFF. The DNA for the CDR3 is TGTGCCAGCAGCTCAACGGGAGGGAACACTGAAGCTTTCTTT. The rearrangement links TRBV7-9 to TRBJ1-1, with no clear D. The CDR3 is 14 amino acids. The V gene lost 4 bases and the J gene lost 1 base, with 10 bases spanning the gap. The germline CDR1 and CDR2 sequences are SEHNR and FQNEAQ (reference sequence).

The rearrangement uses TRBV27 and TRBJ1-2; 7 bases match TRBD1. Germline values: CDR1 MNHEY, CDR2 SMNVEV (reference sequence). The CDR3 sequence is 12 residues long. V dropped 4 bases and J dropped 7; count of bases not matched to a gene: 3. CDR3 residues: CASSSHRGGYTF. The CDR3 DNA sequence: TGTGCCAGCAGTTCCCACAGGGGTGGCTACACCTTC.

The rearrangement joins TRBV28 to TRBJ2-7; TRBD2 aligns across 10 bases. The CDR3 sequence is 14 residues long. The ends lost 5 bases at V and 2 bases at J; junction bases unmatched: 3. Germline V gene lookup returns CDR1 MDHEN and CDR2 SYDVKM. The CDR3 protein is CASSRGTSAYEQYF. In DNA, the CDR3 is TGTGCCAGCAGTCGCGGGACTAGCGCCTACGAGCAGTACTTC.

The V and J genes are TRBV28 and TRBJ2-7; D not resolved. Germline values: CDR1 MDHEN, CDR2 SYDVKM. The CDR3 runs to 11 residues. Trimming pared 6 bases from V and 6 bases from J, leaving 9 bases between. The CDR3 reads CASSDPGEQYF. DNA for the CDR3: TGTGCCAGCAGCGACCCGGGCGAGCAGTACTTC.

With respect to this clone: This specimen includes other DNA sequences encoding the same CDR3. This sequence joins TRBV27 and TRBJ2-5; 12 nucleotides align to TRBD1. Per the germline V gene, CDR1 is MNHEY and CDR2 is SMNVEV (reference sequence). V lost 4 bases and J lost 4; bases outside the gene matches: 4. This CDR3 has 15 residues. The CDR3 nucleotides are TGTGCCAGCAGTTCCGGGACAGGGGGCGTAGAGACCCAGTACTTC. It translates to CASSSGTGGVETQYF.

The chain joins TRBV28 to TRBJ2-1; 10 positions agree with TRBD2. CDR3 length: 15 residues. Looked up from germline, CDR1 is MDHEN and CDR2 is SYDVKM. With V trimmed by 5 bases and J by 7 bases, 8 bases remained unmatched. Here the CDR3 DNA reads TGTGCCAGCAGTGGAACTAGCGGGATACGGAATGAGCAGTTCTTC. It yields the protein CASSGTSGIRNEQFF.

The chain recombines TRBV4-2 with TRBJ2-5; TRBD1 might be the D (6 bases). This CDR3 spans 16 amino acids. Trimming removed 1 base at V and 3 bases at J, with 15 bases between. CDR1 and CDR2 (germline): LGHNA, YNFKEQ. DNA of the CDR3: TGTGCCAGCAGCCAAGTCTCGAGGGCAGGGGAAGAGACCCAGTACTTC. Protein product: CASSQVSRAGEETQYF.

The rearrangement uses TRBV9 and TRBJ1-1; D call uncertain. Germline V CDR1 and CDR2: SGDLS, YYNGEE. V was trimmed by 3 bases and J by 8 bases, leaving 14 bases between them. The length of the CDR3 is 13 residues. In DNA, the CDR3 is TGTGCCAGCAGCGGAAGACCCGGGAACGAAGCTTTCTTT. This encodes CASSGRPGNEAFF. The full variable domain, with the rest looked up from reference TRBV9 and TRBJ1-1, is DSGVTQTPKHLITATGQRVTLRCSPRSGDLSVYWYQQSLDQGLQFLIQYYNGEERAKGNILERFSAQQFPDLHSELNLSSLELGDSALYFCASSGRPGNEAFFGQGTRLTVV.

The rearrangement links TRBV7-2 to TRBJ2-7; TRBD2 aligns across 10 bases. The germline CDR1 and CDR2 sequences are SGHTA and FQGNSA. The length of the CDR3 is 15 residues. Trimming removed 6 bases from V and 4 bases from J; junction bases left unmatched: 9. For the CDR3, the DNA is TGTGCCAGCAGACAGACTAGCGGGCAAATGTACGAGCAGTACTTC. It encodes CASRQTSGQMYEQYF.

This chain uses TRBV19 with TRBJ1-5; 8 bases are shared with TRBD1. Per germline, CDR1 LNHDA and CDR2 SQIVND (reference sequence). This CDR3 has 14 residues. The V and J ends lost 9 bases and 7 bases, in that order; junction bases with no gene match: 11. CDR3 nucleotides: TGTGCCAGCAAGGACAGGGCTGGGGACCAGCCCCAGCATTTT. It yields the protein CASKDRAGDQPQHF. The full variable domain, completed using reference TRBV19 and TRBJ1-5, is DGGITQSPKYLFRKEGQNVTLSCEQNLNHDAMYWYRQDPGQGLRLIYYSQIVNDFQKGDIAEGYSVSREKKESFPLTVTSAQKNPTAFYLCASKDRAGDQPQHFGDGTRLSIL.

The rearrangement uses TRBV5-4 and TRBJ2-5; 8 bases are shared with TRBD1. This CDR3 contains 15 residues. The germline CDR1 and CDR2 sequences are SGHNT and YYREEE (reference sequence). Trimming at V came to 3 bases and at J to 5 bases, leaving 9 bases not matched to a gene. CDR3 amino acids: CASSWGDRTRETQYF. In DNA, the CDR3 is TGTGCCAGCAGCTGGGGGGACAGGACCAGGGAGACCCAGTACTTC.

This chain joins TRBV19 and TRBJ1-5; D is undetermined. Germline CDR1 is LNHDA and CDR2 is SQIVND (reference sequence). This CDR3 region has 15 residues. V was trimmed by 6 bases and J by 3 bases, leaving 15 bases between them. CDR3 DNA sequence: TGTGCCAGTAGCCTCGGGTGGCGAAACAATCAGCCCCAGCATTTT. Its protein is CASSLGWRNNQPQHF. Complete variable domain (other parts from reference TRBV19 and TRBJ1-5): DGGITQSPKYLFRKEGQNVTLSCEQNLNHDAMYWYRQDPGQGLRLIYYSQIVNDFQKGDIAEGYSVSREKKESFPLTVTSAQKNPTAFYLCASSLGWRNNQPQHFGDGTRLSIL.

The gene calls are TRBV15 and TRBJ1-2, with D possibly TRBD1 on 6 matching bases. The V end was cut by 0 bases, the J end by 4 bases, with 9 bases between. The CDR3 covers 14 residues. The germline CDR1 and CDR2 sequences are LNHNV and YYDKDF (reference sequence). The CDR3, as DNA: TGTGCCACCAGCAGAGATAGACAGGCCTATGGCTACACCTTC. The encoded protein is CATSRDRQAYGYTF.

The chain uses TRBV19 and TRBJ2-3; 13 bases agree with TRBD2. Germline loops: CDR1 LNHDA, CDR2 SQIVND (reference sequence). The ends lost 4 bases at V and 5 bases at J; junction bases unmatched: 6. CDR3 length equals 16 residues. CDR3 protein: CASSTTSGRAQDTQYF. CDR3 bases: TGTGCCAGTAGTACCACTAGCGGGAGGGCCCAAGATACGCAGTATTTT.

The chain recombines TRBV28 with TRBJ1-3; 7 bases fit TRBD1. The V gene end was trimmed by 3 bases and the J gene end by 1 base; junction bases not matched to a gene: 0. Germline loops: CDR1 MDHEN, CDR2 SYDVKM. This CDR3 contains 14 residues. CDR3 in DNA: TGTGCCAGCAGTTTGGGACAGTCTGGAAACACCATATATTTT. Translating it yields CASSLGQSGNTIYF.

The chain uses TRBV2 and TRBJ2-3, with 8 positions matching TRBD1. Germline CDR1 SNHLY, CDR2 FYNNEI. The CDR3 consists of 14 residues. With 5 bases clipped from V and 6 bases from J, the junction kept 7 bases outside the gene matches. In DNA form, the CDR3 reads TGTGCCAGCAGTTTTGCAGGGGGCCAGGATACGCAGTATTTT. Translating gives CASSFAGGQDTQYF.

The chain is built from TRBV4-1 and TRBJ2-1; 12 nucleotides line up with TRBD2. The ends lost 5 bases at V and 8 bases at J; junction bases unmatched: 13. The CDR3 is 17 residues long. Germline-derived CDR1 and CDR2 are MGHRA and YSYEKL. CDR3 sequence reads: CASSVTLAGGRVYEQFF. CDR3 coding DNA: TGCGCCAGCAGCGTAACCCTAGCGGGAGGGCGTGTGTATGAGCAGTTCTTC.

In this sample, this clone turned up once. This chain joins TRBV11-2 and TRBJ2-5; D possibly corresponds to TRBD2 (6 bases). V gave up 0 bases and J gave up 7 bases, with 9 bases separating them. CDR3 length: 13 amino acids. Looked up from germline, CDR1 is SGHAT and CDR2 is FQNNGV. CDR3 nucleotide sequence: TGTGCCAGCAGCTTAGATGCCGGGGGGACCCAGTACTTC. It translates to CASSLDAGGTQYF.

The CDR3 sequence is CASSTQQGGQETQYF. DNA for the CDR3: TGTGCCAGCTCAACACAACAGGGCGGCCAAGAGACCCAGTACTTC. The genes are TRBV18 and TRBJ2-5, with D perhaps TRBD1 (6 bases). V was shortened by 5 bases and J by 1 base, with 14 bases between the two germline ends. The CDR3 is 15 amino acids. The germline gives CDR1 KGHSH, CDR2 LQKENI.

The chain recombines TRBV5-4 with TRBJ1-3, with D possibly being TRBD1 (5 bases). Per germline, CDR1 SGHNT and CDR2 YYREEE (reference sequence). CDR3 length equals 17 residues. V lost 0 bases and J 2 bases, leaving 15 bases between the germline ends. CDR3 sequence: CASSLAPRGGTGNTIYF. The DNA for the CDR3 is TGTGCCAGCAGCTTGGCCCCCCGGGGGGGTACTGGAAACACCATATATTTT.

J is TRBJ2-3 and V is TRBV5-6; perhaps TRBD1 as D (5 bases). From germline, CDR1 is SGHDT and CDR2 YYEEEE. Trimming stripped 4 bases from V and 5 bases from J, with 11 bases between. The CDR3 runs 13 residues. The DNA for the CDR3 is TGTGCCAGCAGCCAAGGGGCACTAGATACGCAGTATTTT. Protein product: CASSQGALDTQYF.

V usage is TRBV27 and J usage is TRBJ1-2; 9 nucleotides align to TRBD1. The CDR3 length is 16 residues. CDR1 and CDR2 (germline): MNHEY, SMNVEV (reference sequence). Trimming removed 3 bases from V and 2 bases from J; junction bases left unmatched: 7. The CDR3 DNA reads TGTGCCAGCAGTTTTGGACAGGGGTTGGGAAACTATGGCTACACCTTC. It is translated as CASSFGQGLGNYGYTF.

The chain couples TRBV9 to TRBJ2-5; D not certain. The germline V gene encodes CDR1 SGDLS and CDR2 YYNGEE. This CDR3 has 12 residues. V lost 4 bases to trimming and J lost 5 bases, with 9 bases between them. This CDR3 reads CASSPVRETQYF. CDR3 DNA: TGTGCCAGCAGCCCCGTCCGGGAGACCCAGTACTTC.

The chain combines TRBV27 with TRBJ1-2; D is possibly TRBD1 (5 bases). V lost 0 bases and J lost 1, with 9 bases in between. The CDR3 length is 15 residues. CDR1 is MNHEY and CDR2 is SMNVEV in the germline V gene (reference sequence). The CDR3, as DNA: TGTGCCAGCAGTTTATCAAGGGACTATAACTATGGCTACACCTTC. Translated, it gives CASSLSRDYNYGYTF.

J is TRBJ2-7 and V is TRBV7-9; D is possibly TRBD1 (7 bases). Germline V lookup: CDR1 SEHNR, CDR2 FQNEAQ (reference sequence). CDR3 length: 16 amino acids. Trimming removed 4 bases at V and 4 bases at J, with 20 bases between. CDR3 sequence: CASSYPGGGVGYEQYF. The CDR3 nucleotides are TGTGCCAGCAGCTACCCAGGAGGGGGCGTGGGGTACGAGCAGTACTTC.

The genes are TRBV7-8 and TRBJ2-7; 7 positions agree with TRBD1. This CDR3 is built from 15 residues. Germline V lookup: CDR1 SGHVS, CDR2 FQNEAQ. V was clipped by 8 bases and J by 1 base; unmatched bases: 11. The CDR3 sequence: CASANQTGKSYEQYF. DNA for the CDR3: TGTGCCAGCGCAAACCAGACAGGGAAATCCTACGAGCAGTACTTC. The whole variable domain, filled in from reference TRBV7-8 and TRBJ2-7, reads GAGVSQSPRYKVAKRGQDVALRCDPISGHVSLFWYQQALGQGPEFLTYFQNEAQLDKSGLPSDRFFAERPEGSVSTLKIQRTQQEDSAVYLCASANQTGKSYEQYFGPGTRLTVT.